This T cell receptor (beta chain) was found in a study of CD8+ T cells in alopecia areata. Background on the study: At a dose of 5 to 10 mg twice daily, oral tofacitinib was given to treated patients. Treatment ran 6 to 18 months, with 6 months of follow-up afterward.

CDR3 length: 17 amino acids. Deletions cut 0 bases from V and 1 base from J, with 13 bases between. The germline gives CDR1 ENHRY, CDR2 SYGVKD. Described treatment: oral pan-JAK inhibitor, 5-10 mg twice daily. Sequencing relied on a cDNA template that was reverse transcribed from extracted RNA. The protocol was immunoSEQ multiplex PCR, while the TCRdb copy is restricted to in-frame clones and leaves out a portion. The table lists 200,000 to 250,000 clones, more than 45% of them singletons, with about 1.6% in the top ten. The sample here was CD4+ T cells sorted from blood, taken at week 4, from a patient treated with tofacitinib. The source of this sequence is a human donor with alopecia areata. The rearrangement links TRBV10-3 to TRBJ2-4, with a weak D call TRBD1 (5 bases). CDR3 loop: CAISESQGTGAKNIQYF. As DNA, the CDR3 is TGTGCCATCAGTGAGTCTCAGGGTACCGGGGCCAAAAACATTCAGTACTTC.